Listed below are T cell receptor beta chains from one sample, sequenced in a study of blood T cell repertoires in COVID-19. Sequenced by immunoSEQ multiplex PCR; TCRdb stores in-frame clones only, minus some. The data contain around 400,000 clones, approximately 89% of them seen just once; the ten biggest clones take up about 10%. Sequencing used peripheral blood. The source of these receptors is a young woman with COVID-19, enrolled during active disease. CDR3s include the opening cysteine and the closing phenylalanine or tryptophan. Fields, in order: D gene, V gene, CDR3 length, J gene, CDR3 protein. A D gene is named only where the DNA matches it firmly.

TRBD1	TRBV19	15	TRBJ2-2	CASSITGQVAGELFF
.	TRBV7-6	11	TRBJ1-4	CASGEGEKLFF
TRBD1	TRBV3-1/TRBV3-2	15	TRBJ1-2	CASSQAGQGGFGYTF
TRBD1	TRBV5-6	14	TRBJ2-7	CASRSGTASYEQYF
TRBD1	TRBV7-9	15	TRBJ1-2	CASSLDLDRFGSYTF
TRBD2	TRBV11-3	15	TRBJ2-7	CASSLASGSSYEQYF
.	TRBV25-1	15	TRBJ1-4	CASSNPGLGNEKLFF
.	TRBV4-1	15	TRBJ2-4	CASSQDVRDMDIQYF
TRBD2	TRBV24-1	15	TRBJ2-5	CATSEGTSGTETQYF
TRBD2	TRBV7-3	14	TRBJ2-3	CASSLLAGTDTQYF
TRBD2	TRBV30	15	TRBJ2-1	CAWKRTSGRYNEQFF
.	TRBV2	15	TRBJ1-4	CASSSPGIQNEKLFF
.	TRBV7-9	15	TRBJ2-6	CASSSPGVGANVLTF
.	TRBV28	13	TRBJ1-3	CASSFRSRNTIYF
.	TRBV28	13	TRBJ1-3	CASSLNLGNTIYF
.	TRBV21-1	14	TRBJ2-7	CASSNQDSSYEQYF
TRBD1	TRBV4-1	15	TRBJ2-7	CASSPHGDRGHEQYF
.	TRBV18	15	TRBJ2-4	CASSRESGAKNIQYF
.	TRBV18	13	TRBJ1-1	CASSPPSAALFFF
.	TRBV2	14	TRBJ2-7	CASRADGPSYEQYF
TRBD1	TRBV2	14	TRBJ2-3	CASSADRAADTQYF
.	TRBV7-3	14	TRBJ1-1	CASSHRQDGTEAFF
.	TRBV6-5	14	TRBJ2-1	CASSYRAATGEQFF
.	TRBV10-1	14	TRBJ2-1	CASSENPGYNEQFF
.	TRBV2	14	TRBJ1-6	CASTTPQGNSPLHF
.	TRBV5-6	12	TRBJ1-2	CASSLREYGYTF
.	TRBV10-3	16	TRBJ1-4	CAISERGGRANEKLFF
TRBD1	TRBV6-6	17	TRBJ2-7	CASSPESGTGSSYEQYF
.	TRBV5-4	14	TRBJ2-1	CASSNLRDYNEQFF
TRBD2	TRBV2	17	TRBJ2-2	CASSKTLAGTPTGELFF
TRBD2	TRBV2	15	TRBJ2-7	CASTWALAGSYEQYF
TRBD2	TRBV11-2	16	TRBJ2-5	CASSLVWREGRETQYF
.	TRBV6-5	14	TRBJ1-4	CASSYATNGEKLFF
.	TRBV4-1	15	TRBJ1-2	CASSQVLGANYGYTF
TRBD2	TRBV4-1	17	TRBJ2-6	CASSRLAGGSGANVLTF
.	TRBV5-4	13	TRBJ2-5	CASSLGGPRTQYF
TRBD1	TRBV4-3	16	TRBJ2-1	CASSLGTGALYNEQFF
TRBD2	TRBV5-1	15	TRBJ2-1	CASNRGGAGDNEQFF
TRBD1	TRBV5-6	15	TRBJ1-6	CASGIWDRDPSPLHF
.	TRBV28	15	TRBJ2-7	CASSLVGTHAYEQYF
TRBD2	TRBV4-1	15	TRBJ2-7	CASSQGGGGPYEQYF
TRBD1	TRBV7-6	15	TRBJ2-7	CASSFTGTGGHEQYF